This T cell receptor (beta chain) is drawn from a study of glioma-infiltrating T cells. Study-level findings and limits: Very few CDR3 sequences were shared between tissue and blood. Tissue-blood divergence was below expectation in non-neoplastic patients, above in gliomas.

This clonotype was picked up a small number of times. Its target is not known. Amplification of TCR alpha and beta CDR3 regions from RNA used iRepertoire nested multiplex PCR. Input was roughly 85-450 ng of tissue mRNA or PBMC total RNA. Via MiXCR, TCRdb re-called the multiplex PCR reads, giving one row per CDR3 protein. The data hold 93,000 or so distinct CDR3 sequences, with about 30% observed a single time. The sequence derives from a human donor with low-grade glioma or glioblastoma, undergoing nonglioma brain surgery, or in good health (not recorded which). Input material: glioma tissue, nonneoplastic brain tissue, or PBMCs (not recorded which).

The CDR3 sequence is CASRVVRDRSSGNTIYF. The CDR3 DNA follows: TGTGCCAGCAGAGTTGTTCGAGACAGGTCCTCTGGAAACACCATATATTTT. The rearrangement joins TRBV12-3 or TRBV12-4 to TRBJ1-3, with D perhaps matching TRBD1 (6 bases). Trimming cost V 6 bases and J 0 bases, with 18 bases left between them. This CDR3 region has 17 residues.